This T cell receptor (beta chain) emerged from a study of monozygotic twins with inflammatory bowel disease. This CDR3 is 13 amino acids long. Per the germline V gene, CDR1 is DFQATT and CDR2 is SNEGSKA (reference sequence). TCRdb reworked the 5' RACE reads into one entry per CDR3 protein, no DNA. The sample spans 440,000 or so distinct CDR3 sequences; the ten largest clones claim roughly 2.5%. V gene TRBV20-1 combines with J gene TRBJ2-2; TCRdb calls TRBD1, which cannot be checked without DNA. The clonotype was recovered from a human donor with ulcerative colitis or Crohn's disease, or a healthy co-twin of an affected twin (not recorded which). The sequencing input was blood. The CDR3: CSARPGSAGELFF.